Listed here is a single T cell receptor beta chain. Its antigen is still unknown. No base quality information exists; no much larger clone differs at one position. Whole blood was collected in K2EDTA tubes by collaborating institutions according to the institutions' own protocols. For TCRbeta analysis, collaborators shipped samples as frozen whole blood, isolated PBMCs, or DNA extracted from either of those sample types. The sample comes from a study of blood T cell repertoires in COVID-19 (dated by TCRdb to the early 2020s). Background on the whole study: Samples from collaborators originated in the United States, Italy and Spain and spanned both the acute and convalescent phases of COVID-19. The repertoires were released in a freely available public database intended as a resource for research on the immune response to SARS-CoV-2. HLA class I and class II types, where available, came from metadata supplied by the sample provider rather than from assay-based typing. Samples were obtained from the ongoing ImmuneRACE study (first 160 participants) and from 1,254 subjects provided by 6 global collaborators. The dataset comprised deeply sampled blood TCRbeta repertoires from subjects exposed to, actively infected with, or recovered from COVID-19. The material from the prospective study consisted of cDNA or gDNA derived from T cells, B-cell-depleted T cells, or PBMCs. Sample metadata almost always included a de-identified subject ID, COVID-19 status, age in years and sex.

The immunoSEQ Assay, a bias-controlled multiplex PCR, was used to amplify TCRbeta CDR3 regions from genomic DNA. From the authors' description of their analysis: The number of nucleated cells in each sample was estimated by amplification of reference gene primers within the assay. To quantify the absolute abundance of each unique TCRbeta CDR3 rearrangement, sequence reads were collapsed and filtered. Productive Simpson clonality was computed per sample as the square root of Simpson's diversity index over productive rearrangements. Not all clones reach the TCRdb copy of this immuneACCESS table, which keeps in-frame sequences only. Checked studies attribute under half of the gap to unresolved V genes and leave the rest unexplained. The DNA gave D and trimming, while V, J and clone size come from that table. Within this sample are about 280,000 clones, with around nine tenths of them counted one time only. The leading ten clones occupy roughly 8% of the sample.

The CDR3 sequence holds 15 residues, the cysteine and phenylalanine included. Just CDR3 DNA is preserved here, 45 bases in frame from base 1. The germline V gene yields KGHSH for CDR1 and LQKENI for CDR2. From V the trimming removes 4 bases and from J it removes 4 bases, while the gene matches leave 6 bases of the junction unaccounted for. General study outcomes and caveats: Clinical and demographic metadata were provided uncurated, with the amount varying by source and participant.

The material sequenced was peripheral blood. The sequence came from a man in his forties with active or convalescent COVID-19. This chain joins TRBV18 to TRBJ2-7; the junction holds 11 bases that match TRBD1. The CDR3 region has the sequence CASSRYGTGGYEQYF. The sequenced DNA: TGTGCCAGCTCACGCTATGGGACAGGGGGGTACGAGCAGTACTTC.